Detailed here is one T cell receptor beta chain. The antigen is unknown. The repertoire was sequenced with immunoSEQ multiplex PCR; TCRdb's copy has only in-frame clones and lacks some. The data show about 11,000 clones, 48% seen once. This entry belongs to a study of T cells in localized non-small cell lung cancer. Points from the study as a whole: Since sequencing was restricted to only one region of the tumor, intratumor heterogeneity remains a possibility. Uninvolved adjacent lung, not tumor, had the highest T cell clonality. Higher blood T cell density tracked longer overall survival. Of the top 100 tumor clones, median around 60 were in adjacent lung, about 26 among its top 100.

Germline V CDR1 and CDR2: GTSNPN, SVGIG (reference sequence). The CDR3 contains 15 residues. V gave up 3 bases and J gave up 1 base; unmatched junction bases: 5. The gene calls are TRBV30 and TRBJ2-2; TRBD2 matches at 7 bases. The origin of this receptor is a woman aged 35 to 75 with stage II squamous cell lung carcinoma. Sample: lymph node tissue, taken before any cancer treatment. The CDR3 here is CAWRLRGLNTGELFF. The DNA for the CDR3 is TGTGCCTGGAGATTGCGGGGGTTGAACACCGGGGAGCTGTTTTTT.